This paragraph covers one T cell receptor (beta chain) sequence. The CDR3 runs 13 residues. The V end was cut by 4 bases, the J end by 7 bases, with 14 bases between. Per the germline V gene, CDR1 is SGHRS and CDR2 is YFSETQ. The sample belongs to a study of blood T cell repertoires in COVID-19. Across the whole study: The United States, Italy and Spain supplied acute and convalescent COVID-19 samples. T cells, B-cell-depleted T cells, or PBMCs provided the cDNA or gDNA that served as material.

In the original workflow: From reference gene primer amplification, estimates of nucleated cell counts were derived. This table comes from immunoSEQ multiplex PCR, and its TCRdb copy is limited to in-frame clones, with some not included. V, J and clone size were drawn from that table, and D and trimming were deduced from the DNA. The data show around 100,000 clones, 82% seen once. This clonotype was sampled from a man in his 70s with acute or convalescent COVID-19. This chain joins TRBV5-1 and TRBJ1-2; D gene unclear. The sequenced sample was peripheral blood. The CDR3 sequence: CASSKPDPGGYTF. CDR3 sequence (DNA): TGCGCCAGCAGCAAACCCGACCCGGGTGGCTACACCTTC.